A single sample gave rise to the 12 T cell receptor beta chains below, sequenced in a study of memory CD4+ T cells and cytomegalovirus serostatus. The sort gate was single viable CD3+CD4+CD8-CD45RO+ cells for memory CD4+ T cells. Some clones are missing from TCRdb's copy, which holds only in-frame ones; the method was immunoSEQ multiplex PCR. The sample includes about 48,000 clones, around 80% of them seen just once. Sequencing used memory CD4+ T cells from blood. These receptors were taken from an adult in good health and CMV-seronegative.

This chain links TRBV5-4 with TRBJ2-4, with TRBD2 matching 11 bases. Germline-derived CDR1 and CDR2 are SGHNT and YYREEE (reference sequence). This CDR3 comprises 16 residues. V lost 4 bases, J lost 2 bases, and 5 bases stayed unmatched. CDR3 sequence reads: CASSPRLAGTKNIQYF. The CDR3, as DNA: TGTGCCAGCAGCCCCAGACTAGCGGGAACCAAAAACATTCAGTACTTC.

The rearrangement uses TRBV28 and TRBJ2-5, with D tentatively TRBD1 (6 bases). V lost 10 bases, J lost 2 bases, and 20 bases lay in between. Germline V lookup: CDR1 MDHEN, CDR2 SYDVKM. The CDR3 is 15 residues long. The CDR3 sequence is CATDGPHRVQETQYF. In DNA form, the CDR3 reads TGTGCCACGGACGGACCGCACAGGGTGCAAGAGACCCAGTACTTC.

The rearrangement joins TRBV29-1 to TRBJ1-1; 7 nucleotides match TRBD1. V shed 7 bases, J shed 0 bases, and the junction held 5 bases outside the gene matches. The CDR3 has 13 residues. In germline, CDR1 is SQVTM, CDR2 ANQGSEA. Here the CDR3 DNA reads TGCAGCGCGGGACAGAGAATGAACACTGAAGCTTTCTTT. Translated: CSAGQRMNTEAFF.

The chain employs TRBV30 and TRBJ2-3, with 10 bases that match TRBD2. J was trimmed by 14 bases and V by 4 bases; bases with no gene match: 12. CDR1 and CDR2 (germline): GTSNPN, SVGIG (reference sequence). The length of the CDR3 is 13 residues. In DNA form, the CDR3 reads TGTGCCTGGACCCCTAGCGGGGGCCACTTCGGGTATTTT. This gives the protein CAWTPSGGHFGYF.

This clone was seen a single time. J is TRBJ2-1 and V is TRBV29-1; D ambiguous. The CDR3 length is 15 residues. Deletions cut 3 bases from V and 1 base from J, with 13 bases between. Germline V gives CDR1 SQVTM, CDR2 ANQGSEA. The CDR3 DNA sequence: TGCAGCGTTGAGAAGGTGGCCCCGTCCTACAATGAGCAGTTCTTC. Protein sequence: CSVEKVAPSYNEQFF.

This chain connects TRBV5-1 to TRBJ2-7; 7 bases agree with TRBD1. CDR1 and CDR2 (germline): SGHRS, YFSETQ. This CDR3 comprises 14 residues. V lost 2 bases and J lost 6; bases outside the gene matches: 8. CDR3 nucleotides: TGCGCCAGCAGCTTTGACAGGGTCCCCTCCGAGCAGTACTTC. Amino acids: CASSFDRVPSEQYF.

The chain employs TRBV6-1 and TRBJ1-2; D call uncertain. The CDR3 runs 11 residues. Germline assignment: CDR1 MNHNS and CDR2 SASEGT. Trimming left V 7 bases short and J 8 bases short, with 11 bases between. CDR3 amino acids: CASTKNSGYTF. CDR3 DNA sequence: TGTGCCAGCACAAAGAATTCGGGCTACACCTTC.

In its sample, this clone ranks as medium-sized. This CDR3 is CASSDALNTEAFF. The CDR3 nucleotides read TGTGCCAGCAGTGATGCCCTGAACACTGAAGCTTTCTTT. J is TRBJ1-1 and V is TRBV2; D ambiguous. V dropped 3 bases and J dropped 0 bases, with 5 bases sitting between them. CDR1 is SNHLY and CDR2 is FYNNEI in the germline V gene. The CDR3 is 13 residues long.

The rearrangement joins TRBV14 to TRBJ2-1, with D possibly being TRBD2 (6 bases). The CDR3 spans 15 residues. The V and J ends lost 0 bases and 10 bases respectively, with 16 bases between them. Looked up from germline, CDR1 is SGHDN and CDR2 is FVKESK. The CDR3 loop is CASSQDLRPGGEQFF. CDR3 nucleotide sequence: TGTGCCAGCAGCCAAGATCTAAGGCCTGGGGGGGAGCAGTTCTTC.

The J gene is TRBJ2-1, the V gene TRBV6-1; no definite D call. Trimming pared 7 bases from V and 6 bases from J, leaving 13 bases between. Germline V CDR1 and CDR2: MNHNS, SASEGT. This CDR3 has 13 residues. Here the CDR3 reads CASTSARINEQFF. The CDR3 bases are TGTGCCAGCACATCCGCGCGGATCAATGAGCAGTTCTTC.

This clone is judged medium-sized (0.01 to 0.1%). The rearrangement links TRBV14 to TRBJ2-7; 10 bases align to TRBD1. Germline V gives CDR1 SGHDN, CDR2 FVKESK. This CDR3 is 15 amino acids long. Germline trimming cut 1 base from V and 2 bases from J; bases unmatched to any gene: 2. This CDR3 reads CASSQGQGAAYEQYF. The CDR3 DNA follows: TGTGCCAGCAGCCAAGGACAGGGGGCAGCCTACGAGCAGTACTTC.

The V and J genes are TRBV6-1 and TRBJ1-3; tentatively, D is TRBD1 (5 bases). Germline V gives CDR1 MNHNS, CDR2 SASEGT. The CDR3 is 16 residues long. V lost 2 bases and J lost 1, with 12 bases in between. Here the CDR3 reads CASSELPGSSGNTIYF. As DNA, the CDR3 is TGTGCCAGCAGTGAATTGCCAGGGTCTTCTGGAAACACCATATATTTT.